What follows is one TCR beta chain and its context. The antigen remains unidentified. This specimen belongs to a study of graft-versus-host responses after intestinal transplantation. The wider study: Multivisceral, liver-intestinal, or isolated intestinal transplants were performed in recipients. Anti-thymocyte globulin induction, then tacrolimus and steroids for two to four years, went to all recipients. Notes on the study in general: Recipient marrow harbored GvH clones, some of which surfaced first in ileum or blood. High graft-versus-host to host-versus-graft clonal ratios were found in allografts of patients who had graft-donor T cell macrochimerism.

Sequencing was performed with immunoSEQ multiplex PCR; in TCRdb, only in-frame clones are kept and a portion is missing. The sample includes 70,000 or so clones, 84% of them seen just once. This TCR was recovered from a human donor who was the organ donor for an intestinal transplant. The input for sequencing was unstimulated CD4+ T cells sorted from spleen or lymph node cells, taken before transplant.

Here the CDR3 reads CASSFEGADTQYF. The CDR3 DNA sequence: TGCGCCAGCAGCTTTGAGGGGGCAGATACGCAGTATTTT. V is TRBV5-1 and J is TRBJ2-3, with a weak D call TRBD1 (6 bases). V was shortened by 2 bases and J by 4 bases, with 8 bases between the two germline ends. CDR3 length: 13 amino acids. Germline assignment: CDR1 SGHRS and CDR2 YFSETQ.